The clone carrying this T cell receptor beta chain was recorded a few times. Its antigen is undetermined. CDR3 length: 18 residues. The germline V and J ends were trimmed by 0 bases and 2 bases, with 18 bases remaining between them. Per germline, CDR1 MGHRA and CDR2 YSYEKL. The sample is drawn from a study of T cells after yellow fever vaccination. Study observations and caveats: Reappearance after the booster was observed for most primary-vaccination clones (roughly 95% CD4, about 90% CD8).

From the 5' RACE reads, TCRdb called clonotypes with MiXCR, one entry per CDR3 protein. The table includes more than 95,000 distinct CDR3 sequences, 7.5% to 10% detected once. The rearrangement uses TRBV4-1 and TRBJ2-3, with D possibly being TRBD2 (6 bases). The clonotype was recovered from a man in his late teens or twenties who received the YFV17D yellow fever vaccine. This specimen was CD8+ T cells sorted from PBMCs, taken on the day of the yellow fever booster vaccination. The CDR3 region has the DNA TGCGCCAGCAGCCAAGACCCCACTGTGCGGGGAACCACAGATACGCAGTATTTT. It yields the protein CASSQDPTVRGTTDTQYF.